Listed below are T cell receptor beta chains from one sample, sequenced in a study of T cell responses to AZD1222 COVID-19 vaccine. Data came from immunoSEQ multiplex PCR; TCRdb stores just in-frame clones and leaves some out. Among under 200,000 clones listed, about 88% were seen once. This specimen consisted of peripheral blood, obtained 28 days after the second AZD1222 dose. Receptors were obtained from an adult who received the AZD1222 COVID-19 vaccine. Each CDR3 is given with its conserved first and last residue. The D gene is left open where the match is weak. Clone size appears in some rows only: once, few, many, or a class for an expanded clone.

J gene: TRBJ2-7
D gene: NA
clone size: NA
V gene: TRBV5-1
CDR3 DNA: TGCGCCAGCAGCTCGGAGGCGTACGAGCAGTACTTC
CDR3 protein: CASSSEAYEQYF

J gene: TRBJ1-2
D gene: NA
clone size: NA
V gene: TRBV9
CDR3 DNA: TGTGCCAGCAGCGTAGAATCCAGGGCACTCCATGGCTACACCTTC
CDR3 protein: CASSVESRALHGYTF

J gene: TRBJ2-2
D gene: NA
clone size: NA
V gene: TRBV5-1
CDR3 DNA: TGCGCCAGCAGCTTTGGCCCGAAGGGGAACACCGGGGAGCTGTTTTTT
CDR3 protein: CASSFGPKGNTGELFF

J gene: TRBJ2-7
D gene: TRBD1
clone size: NA
V gene: TRBV4-1
CDR3 DNA: TGCGCCAGCAGCCAAGGGTCCGACAGGGTCTCCTACGAGCAGTACTTC
CDR3 protein: CASSQGSDRVSYEQYF

J gene: TRBJ2-2
D gene: TRBD1
clone size: NA
V gene: TRBV20-1
CDR3 DNA: TGCAGTGCCAGTTCGGGACAGGTGAACACCGGGGAGCTGTTTTTT
CDR3 protein: CSASSGQVNTGELFF

J gene: TRBJ1-3
D gene: NA
clone size: NA
V gene: TRBV28
CDR3 DNA: TGTGCCAGCAGTTCACTTCGACAGGTTGGAAACACCATATATTTT
CDR3 protein: CASSSLRQVGNTIYF

J gene: TRBJ2-7
D gene: TRBD2
clone size: once
V gene: TRBV5-1
CDR3 DNA: TGCGCCAGCAGCTTAGGGCTAGCGGGAGTGGACGAGCAGTACTTC
CDR3 protein: CASSLGLAGVDEQYF

J gene: TRBJ2-7
D gene: NA
clone size: NA
V gene: TRBV21-1
CDR3 DNA: TGTGCCAGCAGCAATCGGTACGAGGGCCTCCGTTTTTCAAAGCAGTACTTC
CDR3 protein: CASSNRYEGLRFSKQYF

J gene: TRBJ2-4
D gene: NA
clone size: NA
V gene: TRBV4-3
CDR3 DNA: TGCGCCAGCAGCCAAGACCCAGCGGGCGACAAAAACATTCAGTACTTC
CDR3 protein: CASSQDPAGDKNIQYF

J gene: TRBJ1-5
D gene: NA
clone size: NA
V gene: TRBV28
CDR3 DNA: TGTGCCAGCAGTTTTATCCGGGATGGTTCTCCCCAGCATTTT
CDR3 protein: CASSFIRDGSPQHF